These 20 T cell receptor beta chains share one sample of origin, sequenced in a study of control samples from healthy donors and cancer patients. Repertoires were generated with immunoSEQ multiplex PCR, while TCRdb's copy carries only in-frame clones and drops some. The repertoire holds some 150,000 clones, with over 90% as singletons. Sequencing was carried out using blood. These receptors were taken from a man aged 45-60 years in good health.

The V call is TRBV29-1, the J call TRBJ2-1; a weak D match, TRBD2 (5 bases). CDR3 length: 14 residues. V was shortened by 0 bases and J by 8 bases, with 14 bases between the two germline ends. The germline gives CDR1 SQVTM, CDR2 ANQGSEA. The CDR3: CSVEDEDWVDEQFF. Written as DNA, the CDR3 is TGCAGCGTTGAAGACGAGGACTGGGTCGATGAGCAGTTCTTC.

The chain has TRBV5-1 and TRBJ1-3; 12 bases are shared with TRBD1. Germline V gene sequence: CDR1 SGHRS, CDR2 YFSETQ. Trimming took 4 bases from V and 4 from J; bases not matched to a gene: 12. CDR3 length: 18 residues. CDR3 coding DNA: TGCGCCAGCAGCCTCCAGCCGGGACAGGGGGCAATCGGAAACACCATATATTTT. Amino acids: CASSLQPGQGAIGNTIYF.

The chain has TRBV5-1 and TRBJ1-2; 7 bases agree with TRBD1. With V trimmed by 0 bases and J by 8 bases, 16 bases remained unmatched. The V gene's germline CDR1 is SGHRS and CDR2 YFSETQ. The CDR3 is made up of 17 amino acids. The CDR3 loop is CASSLGQGGPVGEGYTF. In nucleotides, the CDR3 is TGCGCCAGCAGCTTGGGACAGGGAGGGCCCGTTGGTGAGGGCTACACCTTC.

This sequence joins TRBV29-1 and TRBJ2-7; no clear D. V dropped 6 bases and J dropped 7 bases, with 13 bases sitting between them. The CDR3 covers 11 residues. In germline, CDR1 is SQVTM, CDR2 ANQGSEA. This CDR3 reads CSVGLHGEQYF. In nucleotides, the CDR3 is TGCAGCGTCGGCCTTCACGGAGAGCAGTACTTC.

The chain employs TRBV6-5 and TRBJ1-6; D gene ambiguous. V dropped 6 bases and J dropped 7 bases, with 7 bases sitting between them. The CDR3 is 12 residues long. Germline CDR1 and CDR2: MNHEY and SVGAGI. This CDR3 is CASRMSNSPLHF. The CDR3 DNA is TGTGCCAGCAGGATGTCGAATTCACCCCTCCACTTT.

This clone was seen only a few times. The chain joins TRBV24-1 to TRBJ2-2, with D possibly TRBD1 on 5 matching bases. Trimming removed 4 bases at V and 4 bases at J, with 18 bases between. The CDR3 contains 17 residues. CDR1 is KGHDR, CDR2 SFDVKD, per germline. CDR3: CATSDREGARPTGELFF. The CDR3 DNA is TGTGCCACCAGTGACAGGGAAGGCGCCCGACCCACCGGGGAGCTGTTTTTT.

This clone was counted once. CDR3 in DNA: TGTGCCAGCAGCTTAACCCCCATGAACACTGAAGCTTTCTTT. It specifies CASSLTPMNTEAFF. The rearrangement links TRBV7-3 to TRBJ1-1; D ambiguous. This CDR3 is 14 amino acids long. Trimming removed 0 bases at V and 0 bases at J, with 5 bases between. The germline V gene has CDR1 SGHTA and CDR2 FQGTGA.

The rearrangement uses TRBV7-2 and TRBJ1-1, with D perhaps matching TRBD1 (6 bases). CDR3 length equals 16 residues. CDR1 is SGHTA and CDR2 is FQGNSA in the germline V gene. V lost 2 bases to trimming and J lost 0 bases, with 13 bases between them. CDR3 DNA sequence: TGTGCCAGCAGCTTACAACAGGGCCTTATGAACACTGAAGCTTTCTTT. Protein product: CASSLQQGLMNTEAFF.

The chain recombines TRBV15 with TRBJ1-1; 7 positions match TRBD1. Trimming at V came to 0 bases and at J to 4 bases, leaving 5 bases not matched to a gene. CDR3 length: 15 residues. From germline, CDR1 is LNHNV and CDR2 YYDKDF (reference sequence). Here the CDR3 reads CATSRERGLGTEAFF. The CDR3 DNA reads TGTGCCACCAGCAGAGAAAGGGGGCTGGGCACTGAAGCTTTCTTT.

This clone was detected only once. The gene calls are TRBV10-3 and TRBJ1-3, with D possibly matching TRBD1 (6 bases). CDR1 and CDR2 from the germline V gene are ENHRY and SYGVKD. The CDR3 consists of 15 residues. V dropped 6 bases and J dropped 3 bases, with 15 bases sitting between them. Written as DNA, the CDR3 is TGTGCCATCAGGATTCGGGGGCGTAGTGGAAACACCATATATTTT. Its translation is CAIRIRGRSGNTIYF.

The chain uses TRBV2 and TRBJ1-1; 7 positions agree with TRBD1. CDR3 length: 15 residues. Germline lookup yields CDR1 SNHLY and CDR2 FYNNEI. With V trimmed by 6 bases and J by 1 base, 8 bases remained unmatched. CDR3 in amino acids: CASSEPGTENTEAFF. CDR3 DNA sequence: TGTGCCAGCAGCGAACCCGGGACAGAGAACACTGAAGCTTTCTTT.

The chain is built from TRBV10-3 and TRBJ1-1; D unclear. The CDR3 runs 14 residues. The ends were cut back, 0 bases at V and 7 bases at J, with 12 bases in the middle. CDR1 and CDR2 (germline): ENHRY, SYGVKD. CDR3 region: CAISESGQTIEAFF. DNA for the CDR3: TGTGCCATCAGTGAGTCTGGGCAGACGATTGAAGCTTTCTTT.

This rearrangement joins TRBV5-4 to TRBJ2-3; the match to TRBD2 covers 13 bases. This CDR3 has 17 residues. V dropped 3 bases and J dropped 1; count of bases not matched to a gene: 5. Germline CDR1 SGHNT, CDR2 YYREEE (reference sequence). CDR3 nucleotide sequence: TGTGCCAGCAGCTACGGGACTAGCGGGACCGGCACAGATACGCAGTATTTT. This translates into CASSYGTSGTGTDTQYF.

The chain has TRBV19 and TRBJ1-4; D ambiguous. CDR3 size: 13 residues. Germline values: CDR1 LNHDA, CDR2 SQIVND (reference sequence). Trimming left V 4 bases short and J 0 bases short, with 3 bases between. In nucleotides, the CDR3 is TGTGCCAGTAGTACAGCAACTAATGAAAAACTGTTTTTT. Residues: CASSTATNEKLFF.

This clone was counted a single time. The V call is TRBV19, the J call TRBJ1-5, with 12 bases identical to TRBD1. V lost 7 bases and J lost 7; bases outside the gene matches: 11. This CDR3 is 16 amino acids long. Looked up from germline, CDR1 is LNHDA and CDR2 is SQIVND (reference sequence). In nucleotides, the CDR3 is TGTGCCAGTATCGGGACAGGGGGCGCGGTCATACAGCCCCAGCATTTT. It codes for CASIGTGGAVIQPQHF.

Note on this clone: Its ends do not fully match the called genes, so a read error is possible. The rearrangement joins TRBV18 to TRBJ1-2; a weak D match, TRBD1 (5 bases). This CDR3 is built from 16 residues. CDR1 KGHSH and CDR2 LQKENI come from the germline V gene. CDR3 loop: CASSPPNSGNLRQILF. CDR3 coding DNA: TGTGCCAGCTCACCGCCAAATTCAGGGAACCTCCGTCAGATTCTCTTC.

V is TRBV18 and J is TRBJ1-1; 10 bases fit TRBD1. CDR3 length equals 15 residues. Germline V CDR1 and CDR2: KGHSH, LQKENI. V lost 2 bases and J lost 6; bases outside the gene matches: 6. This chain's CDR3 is CASSPTVGTGAEAFF. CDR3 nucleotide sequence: TGTGCCAGCTCACCAACCGTGGGGACAGGGGCTGAAGCTTTCTTT.

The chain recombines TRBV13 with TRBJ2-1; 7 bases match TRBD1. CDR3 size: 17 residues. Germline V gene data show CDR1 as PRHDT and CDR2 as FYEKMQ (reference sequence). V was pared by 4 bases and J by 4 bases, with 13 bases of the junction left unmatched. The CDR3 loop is CASSSLKTGLLYNEQFF. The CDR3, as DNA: TGTGCCAGCAGCTCACTAAAGACAGGGCTCCTTTACAATGAGCAGTTCTTC.

In DNA form, the CDR3 reads TGTGCCAGCAGCGCAACAGGGTGGAACGAGCAGTACTTC. It is translated as CASSATGWNEQYF. This rearrangement joins TRBV9 to TRBJ2-7, with a tentative D call TRBD1 (6 bases). Looked up from germline, CDR1 is SGDLS and CDR2 is YYNGEE. Trimming stripped 3 bases from V and 5 bases from J, with 12 bases between. The CDR3 has 13 amino acids.

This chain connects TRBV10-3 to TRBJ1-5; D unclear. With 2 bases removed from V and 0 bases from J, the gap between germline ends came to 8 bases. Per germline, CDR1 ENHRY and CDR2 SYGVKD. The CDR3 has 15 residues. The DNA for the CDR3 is TGTGCCATCAGTGAGAGTTCCAATAGCAATCAGCCCCAGCATTTT. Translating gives CAISESSNSNQPQHF.